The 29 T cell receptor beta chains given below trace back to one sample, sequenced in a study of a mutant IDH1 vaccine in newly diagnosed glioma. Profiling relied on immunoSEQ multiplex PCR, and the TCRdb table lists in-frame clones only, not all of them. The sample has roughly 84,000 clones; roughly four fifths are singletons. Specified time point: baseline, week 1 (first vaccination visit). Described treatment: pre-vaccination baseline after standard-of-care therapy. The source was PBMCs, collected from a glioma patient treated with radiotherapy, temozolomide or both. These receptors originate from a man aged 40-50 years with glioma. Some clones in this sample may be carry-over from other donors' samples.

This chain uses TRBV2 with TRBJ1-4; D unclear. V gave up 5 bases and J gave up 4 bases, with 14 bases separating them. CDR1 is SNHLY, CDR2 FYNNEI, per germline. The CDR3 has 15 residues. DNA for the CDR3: TGTGCCAGCAGTCTCTTCTCGGGGATTAATGAAAAACTGTTTTTT. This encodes CASSLFSGINEKLFF.

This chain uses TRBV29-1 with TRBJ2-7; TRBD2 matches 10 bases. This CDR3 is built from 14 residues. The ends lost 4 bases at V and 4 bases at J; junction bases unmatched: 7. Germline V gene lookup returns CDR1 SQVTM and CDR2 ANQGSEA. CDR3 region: CSVGQTSGVYEQYF. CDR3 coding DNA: TGCAGCGTTGGACAAACTAGCGGGGTATACGAGCAGTACTTC.

Here the CDR3 reads CASSLLSEVDSPLHF. DNA for the CDR3: TGCGCCAGCAGCTTACTCAGTGAGGTTGATTCACCCCTCCACTTT. V gene TRBV5-1 combines with J gene TRBJ1-6; D is ambiguous. This CDR3 comprises 15 residues. From germline, CDR1 is SGHRS and CDR2 YFSETQ. V was pared by 2 bases and J by 8 bases, with 14 bases between.

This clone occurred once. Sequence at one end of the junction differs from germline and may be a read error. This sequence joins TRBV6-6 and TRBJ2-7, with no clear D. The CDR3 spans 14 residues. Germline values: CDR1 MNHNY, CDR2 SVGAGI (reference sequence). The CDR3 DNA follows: TGTGCCAGCAGTCACTCGTTGGGCACCTACGAGCAGTACTTC. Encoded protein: CASSHSLGTYEQYF.

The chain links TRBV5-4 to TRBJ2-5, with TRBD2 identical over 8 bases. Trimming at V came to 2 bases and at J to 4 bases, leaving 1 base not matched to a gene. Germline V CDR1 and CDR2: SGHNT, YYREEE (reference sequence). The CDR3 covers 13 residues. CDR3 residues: CASSFRGGETQYF. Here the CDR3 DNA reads TGTGCCAGCAGCTTCCGGGGGGGAGAGACCCAGTACTTC.

CDR3 nucleotide sequence: TGTGCCAGCATGCGCCGGGACAGCAGAAACTACGAGCAGTACTTC. Translating it yields CASMRRDSRNYEQYF. The chain recombines TRBV2 with TRBJ2-7; 7 nucleotides agree with TRBD1. V lost 7 bases to trimming and J lost 3 bases; unmatched junction nucleotides: 12. The CDR3 has 15 amino acids. Germline V CDR1 and CDR2: SNHLY, FYNNEI.

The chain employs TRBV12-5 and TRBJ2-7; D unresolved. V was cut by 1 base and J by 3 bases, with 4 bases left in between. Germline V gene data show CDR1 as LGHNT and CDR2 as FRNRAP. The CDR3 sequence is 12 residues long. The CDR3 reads CASGLDSYEQYF. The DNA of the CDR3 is TGTGCTAGTGGTTTGGACAGCTACGAGCAGTACTTC.

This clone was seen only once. This CDR3 reads CASPRRGGYTF. For the CDR3, the DNA is TGCGCCAGCCCCAGGAGGGGGGGCTACACCTTC. The J gene is TRBJ1-2, the V gene TRBV10-1, with TRBD1 as a possible D gene (6 bases). V was trimmed by 8 bases and J by 8 bases, leaving 12 bases between them. The germline V gene has CDR1 WNHNN and CDR2 SYGVQD (reference sequence). The CDR3 runs 11 residues.

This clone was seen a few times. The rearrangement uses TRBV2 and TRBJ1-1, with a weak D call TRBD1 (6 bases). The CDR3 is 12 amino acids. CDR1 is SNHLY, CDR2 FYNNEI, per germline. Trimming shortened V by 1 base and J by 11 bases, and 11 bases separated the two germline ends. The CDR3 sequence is CASSEETGDAFF. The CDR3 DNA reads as TGTGCCAGCAGTGAAGAGACAGGTGACGCTTTCTTT. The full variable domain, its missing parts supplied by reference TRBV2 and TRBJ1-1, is EPEVTQTPSHQVTQMGQEVILRCVPISNHLYFYWYRQILGQKVEFLVSFYNNEISEKSEIFDDQFSVERPDGSNFTLKIRSTKLEDSAMYFCASSEETGDAFFGQGTRLTVV.

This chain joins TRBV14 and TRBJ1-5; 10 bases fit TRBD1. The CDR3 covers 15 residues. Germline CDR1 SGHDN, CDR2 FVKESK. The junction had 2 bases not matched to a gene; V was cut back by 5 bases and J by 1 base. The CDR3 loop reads CASSTDRGSNQPQHF. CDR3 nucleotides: TGTGCCAGCAGCACGGACAGGGGGAGCAATCAGCCCCAGCATTTT.

The CDR3 protein is CASSYGGGESGYTF. In nucleotides, the CDR3 is TGTGCCAGCAGTTACGGGGGGGGCGAGAGTGGCTACACCTTC. This rearrangement joins TRBV6-6 to TRBJ1-2, with TRBD1 as a possible D gene (6 bases). Germline assignment: CDR1 MNHNY and CDR2 SVGAGI (reference sequence). The CDR3 contains 14 residues. V lost 2 bases, J lost 7 bases, and 14 bases lay in between.

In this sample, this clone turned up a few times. The CDR3: CASSLGGYSNSPLHF. DNA of the CDR3: TGTGCCAGCAGCTTGGGGGGCTATAGTAATTCACCCCTCCACTTT. The genes are TRBV7-9 and TRBJ1-6; maybe TRBD1 (6 bases). This CDR3 comprises 15 residues. The V gene's germline CDR1 is SEHNR and CDR2 FQNEAQ (reference sequence). Trimming cost V 3 bases and J 6 bases, with 12 bases left between them.

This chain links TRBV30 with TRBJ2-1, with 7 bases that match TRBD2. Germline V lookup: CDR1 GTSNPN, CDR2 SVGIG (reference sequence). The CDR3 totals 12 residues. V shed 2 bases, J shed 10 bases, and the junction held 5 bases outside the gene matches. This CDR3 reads CAWSYTAGEQFF. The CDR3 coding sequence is TGTGCCTGGAGTTACACAGCGGGGGAGCAGTTCTTC.

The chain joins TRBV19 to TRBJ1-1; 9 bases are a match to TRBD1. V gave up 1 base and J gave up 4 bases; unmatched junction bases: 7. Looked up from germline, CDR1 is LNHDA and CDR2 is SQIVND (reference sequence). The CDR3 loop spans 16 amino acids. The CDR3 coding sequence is TGTGCCAGTAGTATAGTCCACAGGGGGCCAGTCACTGAAGCTTTCTTT. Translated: CASSIVHRGPVTEAFF.

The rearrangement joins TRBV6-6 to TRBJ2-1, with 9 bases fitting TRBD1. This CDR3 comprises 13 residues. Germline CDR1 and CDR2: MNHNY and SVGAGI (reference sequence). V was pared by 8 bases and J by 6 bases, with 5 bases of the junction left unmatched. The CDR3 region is CASLRQGGNEQFF. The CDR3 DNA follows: TGTGCCAGCTTGAGACAGGGGGGCAATGAGCAGTTCTTC.

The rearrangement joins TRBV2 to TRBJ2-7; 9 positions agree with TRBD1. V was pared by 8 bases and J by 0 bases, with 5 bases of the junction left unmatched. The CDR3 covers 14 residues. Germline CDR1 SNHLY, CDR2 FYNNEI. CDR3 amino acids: CASGQGWGSYEQYF. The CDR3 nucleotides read TGTGCCAGCGGACAGGGGTGGGGCTCCTACGAGCAGTACTTC.

The CDR3 loop reads CASSFGLAGGQDTQYF. In nucleotides, the CDR3 is TGTGCCAGCAGCTTCGGGTTAGCGGGGGGGCAGGATACGCAGTATTTT. V and J are TRBV5-4 and TRBJ2-3; 11 bases match TRBD2. The CDR3 totals 16 residues. Germline values: CDR1 SGHNT, CDR2 YYREEE (reference sequence). After removal of 2 bases from V and 6 bases from J, the junction contained 8 bases not matched to a gene. The full variable domain, in which reference TRBV5-4 and TRBJ2-3 provide the parts outside the CDR3, is ETGVTQSPTHLIKTRGQQVTLRCSSQSGHNTVSWYQQALGQGPQFIFQYYREEENGRGNFPPRFSGLQFPNYSSELNVNALELDDSALYLCASSFGLAGGQDTQYFGPGTRLTVL.

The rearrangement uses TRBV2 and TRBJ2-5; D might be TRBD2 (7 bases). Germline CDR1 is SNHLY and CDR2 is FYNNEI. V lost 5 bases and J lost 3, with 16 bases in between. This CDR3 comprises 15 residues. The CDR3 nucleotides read TGTGCCAGCAGTAAACAGGGAGGGCGGGAAGAGACCCAGTACTTC. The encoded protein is CASSKQGGREETQYF.

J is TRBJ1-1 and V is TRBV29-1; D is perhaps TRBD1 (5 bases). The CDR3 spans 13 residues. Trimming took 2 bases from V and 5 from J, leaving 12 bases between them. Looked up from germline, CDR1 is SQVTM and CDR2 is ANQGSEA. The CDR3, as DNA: TGCAGCGTTGAACAGGGATTGGGGACTGAAGCTTTCTTT. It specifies CSVEQGLGTEAFF.

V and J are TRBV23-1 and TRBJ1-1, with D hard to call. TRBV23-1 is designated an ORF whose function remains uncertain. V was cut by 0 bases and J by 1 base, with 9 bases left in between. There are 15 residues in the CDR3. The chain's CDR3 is CASSQSYPSNTEAFF. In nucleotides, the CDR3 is TGCGCCAGCAGTCAATCATACCCCTCGAACACTGAAGCTTTCTTT.

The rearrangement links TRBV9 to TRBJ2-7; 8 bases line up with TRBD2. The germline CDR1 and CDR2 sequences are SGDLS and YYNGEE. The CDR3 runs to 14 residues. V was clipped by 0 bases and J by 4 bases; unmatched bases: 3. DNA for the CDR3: TGTGCCAGCAGCGTAGGAGCGGGGGCTTACGAGCAGTACTTC. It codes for CASSVGAGAYEQYF.

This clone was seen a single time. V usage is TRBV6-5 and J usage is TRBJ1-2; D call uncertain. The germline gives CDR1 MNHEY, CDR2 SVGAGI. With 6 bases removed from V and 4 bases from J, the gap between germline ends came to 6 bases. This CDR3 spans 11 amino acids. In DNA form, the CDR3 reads TGTGCCAGCAGGGTGGGCTATGGCTACACCTTC. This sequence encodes CASRVGYGYTF.

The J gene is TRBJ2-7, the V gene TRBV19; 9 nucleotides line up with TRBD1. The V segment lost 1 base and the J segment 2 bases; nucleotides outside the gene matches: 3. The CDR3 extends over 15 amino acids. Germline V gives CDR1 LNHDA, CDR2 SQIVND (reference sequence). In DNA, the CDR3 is TGTGCCAGTAGTATAGTGGGGACAGGGACCTACGAGCAGTACTTC. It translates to CASSIVGTGTYEQYF. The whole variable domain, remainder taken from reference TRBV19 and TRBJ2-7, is DGGITQSPKYLFRKEGQNVTLSCEQNLNHDAMYWYRQDPGQGLRLIYYSQIVNDFQKGDIAEGYSVSREKKESFPLTVTSAQKNPTAFYLCASSIVGTGTYEQYFGPGTRLTVT.

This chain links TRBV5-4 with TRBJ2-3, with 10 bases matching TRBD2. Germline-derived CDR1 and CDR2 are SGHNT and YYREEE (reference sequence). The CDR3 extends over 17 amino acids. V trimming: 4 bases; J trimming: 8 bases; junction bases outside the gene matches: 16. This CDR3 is CASSAGGLAGGPITQYF. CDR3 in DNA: TGTGCCAGCAGCGCAGGGGGATTAGCGGGGGGCCCTATTACGCAGTATTTT.

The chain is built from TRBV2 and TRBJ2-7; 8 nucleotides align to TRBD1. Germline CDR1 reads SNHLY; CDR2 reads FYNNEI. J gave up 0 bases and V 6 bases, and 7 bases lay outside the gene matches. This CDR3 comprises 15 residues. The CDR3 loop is CASRGTGDPSYEQYF. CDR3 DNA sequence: TGTGCCAGCAGGGGGACAGGCGACCCCTCCTACGAGCAGTACTTC.

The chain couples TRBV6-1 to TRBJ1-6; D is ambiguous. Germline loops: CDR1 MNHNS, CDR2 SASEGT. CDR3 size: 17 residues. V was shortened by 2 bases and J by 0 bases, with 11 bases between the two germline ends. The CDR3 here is CASSELMRSSYNSPLHF. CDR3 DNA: TGTGCCAGCAGTGAATTGATGCGGAGCTCCTATAATTCACCCCTCCACTTT.

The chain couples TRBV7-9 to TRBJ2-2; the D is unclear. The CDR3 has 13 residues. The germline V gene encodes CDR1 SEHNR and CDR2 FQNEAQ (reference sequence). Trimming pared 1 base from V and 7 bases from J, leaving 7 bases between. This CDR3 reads CASSLVQNGELFF. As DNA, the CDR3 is TGTGCCAGCAGCTTAGTTCAGAACGGGGAGCTGTTTTTT.

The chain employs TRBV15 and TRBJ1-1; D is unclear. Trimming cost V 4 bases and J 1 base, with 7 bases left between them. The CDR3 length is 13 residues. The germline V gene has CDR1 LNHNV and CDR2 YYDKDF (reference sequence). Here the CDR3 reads CATSIQTNTEAFF. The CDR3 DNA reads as TGTGCCACCAGCATACAGACGAACACTGAAGCTTTCTTT.

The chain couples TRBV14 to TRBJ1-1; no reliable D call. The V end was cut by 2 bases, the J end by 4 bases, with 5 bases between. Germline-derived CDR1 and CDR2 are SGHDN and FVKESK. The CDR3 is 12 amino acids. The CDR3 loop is CASSQLSTEAFF. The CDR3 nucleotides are TGTGCCAGCAGCCAACTGAGCACTGAAGCTTTCTTT.